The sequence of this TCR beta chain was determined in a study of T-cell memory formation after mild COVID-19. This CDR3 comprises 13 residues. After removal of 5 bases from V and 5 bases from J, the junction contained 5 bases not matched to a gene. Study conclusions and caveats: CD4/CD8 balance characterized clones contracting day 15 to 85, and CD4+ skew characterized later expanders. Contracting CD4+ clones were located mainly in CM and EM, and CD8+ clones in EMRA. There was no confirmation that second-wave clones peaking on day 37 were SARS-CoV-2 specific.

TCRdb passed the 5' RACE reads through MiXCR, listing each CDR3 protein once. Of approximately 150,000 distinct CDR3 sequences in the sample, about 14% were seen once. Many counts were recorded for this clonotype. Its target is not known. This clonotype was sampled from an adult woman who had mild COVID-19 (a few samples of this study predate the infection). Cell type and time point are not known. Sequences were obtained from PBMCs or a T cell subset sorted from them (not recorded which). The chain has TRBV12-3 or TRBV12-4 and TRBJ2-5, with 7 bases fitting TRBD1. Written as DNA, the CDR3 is TGTGCCAGCAGTCAAGGGGGCGCGGAGACCCAGTACTTC. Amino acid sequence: CASSQGGAETQYF.